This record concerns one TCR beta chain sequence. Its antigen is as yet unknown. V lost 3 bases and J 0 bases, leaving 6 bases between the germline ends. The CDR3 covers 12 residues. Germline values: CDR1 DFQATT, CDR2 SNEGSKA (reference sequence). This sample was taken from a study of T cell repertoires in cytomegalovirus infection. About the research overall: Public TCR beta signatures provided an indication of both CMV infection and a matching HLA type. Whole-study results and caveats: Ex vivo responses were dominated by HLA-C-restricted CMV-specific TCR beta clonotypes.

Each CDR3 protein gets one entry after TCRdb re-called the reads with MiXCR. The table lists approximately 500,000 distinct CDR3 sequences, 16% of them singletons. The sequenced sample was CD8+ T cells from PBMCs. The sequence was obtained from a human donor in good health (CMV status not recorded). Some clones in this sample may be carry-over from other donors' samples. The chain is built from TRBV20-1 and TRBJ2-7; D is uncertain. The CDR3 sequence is CSARKSSYEQYF. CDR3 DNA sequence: TGCAGTGCTAGGAAGAGCTCCTACGAGCAGTACTTC.